What follows is one T cell receptor beta chain and its context. The sample belongs to a study of cytomegalovirus exposure and HLA in healthy donors. V was pared by 7 bases and J by 5 bases, with 3 bases of the junction left unmatched. CDR1 and CDR2 from the germline V gene are MNHNS and SASEGT. CDR3 length: 14 residues. It was with 60 Vbeta and 13 Jbeta primers that the PCR ran. Some clones are missing from TCRdb's copy, which holds only in-frame ones; the method was immunoSEQ multiplex PCR. Seen here are roughly 100,000 clones, roughly 80% observed once, and the top ten hold approximately 7.2%. The sequence derives from a man younger than 40 in good health and CMV-seropositive. V usage is TRBV6-1 and J usage is TRBJ2-5; TRBD2 matches 14 bases. The source material was PBMCs. The CDR3: CASTRLAGGETQYF. The CDR3 DNA sequence: TGTGCCAGCACTCGACTAGCGGGGGGGGAGACCCAGTACTTC.